This T cell receptor beta chain was recorded in a study of blood T cell repertoires in COVID-19. Overall study: From T cells, B-cell-depleted T cells, or PBMCs came the material, which was cDNA or gDNA.

V was pared by 7 bases and J by 4 bases, with 5 bases of the junction left unmatched. The CDR3 covers 13 residues. CDR1 is MNHEY and CDR2 is SVGAGI in the germline V gene. One Seattle source followed patients from active infection through their disease course. Clones were read by immunoSEQ multiplex PCR, and TCRdb kept only the in-frame ones, dropping some. The sample lists fewer than 450,000 clones, about 87% seen once, with over 6% in the top ten. Material for sequencing was peripheral blood. The chain carries TRBV6-5 and TRBJ2-3; 7 bases line up with TRBD2. The source of this sequence is a woman aged 45-60 years with COVID-19, enrolled during active disease. CDR3 amino acids: CASTWEGSDTQYF. The DNA of the CDR3 is TGTGCCAGCACCTGGGAGGGCTCAGATACGCAGTATTTT.